The sequence of this TCR beta chain was determined in a study of blood T cell repertoires in COVID-19. Libraries were prepared by immunoSEQ multiplex PCR; TCRdb keeps only in-frame clonotypes and omits some of them. This sample has over 150,000 clones; around four fifths occur once, and the top ten carry roughly 7%. Sequences were obtained from PBMCs or T cells enriched from blood (not recorded which). The sequence was collected from a man aged 50 to 60 who had recovered from COVID-19.

CDR3 nucleotide sequence: TGCGCCAGCAGCCAAGAGGGACAGTACACCGGGGAGCTGTTTTTT. Protein: CASSQEGQYTGELFF. The V call is TRBV4-3, the J call TRBJ2-2; 7 bases line up with TRBD1. This CDR3 is built from 15 residues. Germline values: CDR1 LGHNA, CDR2 YSLEER. The trim removed 0 bases at V and 3 bases at J, leaving 1 base unmatched.